These T cell receptor beta chains were read from a single sample in a study of T-cell memory formation after mild COVID-19. Each CDR3 protein gets one entry after TCRdb re-called the 5' RACE reads with MiXCR. The sample shows under 450,000 distinct CDR3 sequences, 20% of them seen only once. The sample consisted of PBMCs or a T cell subset sorted from them (not recorded which). The source of these receptors is a young man who had mild COVID-19 (a few samples of this study predate the infection). Cell type and time point are not known. The conserved cysteine and the conserved F or W are not part of the CDR3 here. Rows may omit the clone size; those that give it use once, few, many or a size class.

V | size | CDR3
TRBV5-1 | few | ASSLGEYGEAF
TRBV20-1 | few | SARTGGGAQY
TRBV24-1 | . | ATSDRTGIDEQF
TRBV7-2 | . | ASSKRLAGDRTDTQY
TRBV29-1 | . | SVVGGRGETYEQY
TRBV12-3/TRBV12-4 | few | ASRSSGGAYEQY
TRBV7-9 | . | ASSRFGPHETQY
TRBV12-3/TRBV12-4 | . | ASSPGGGKEAF
TRBV7-9 | . | ASSYNAGWGYT
TRBV29-1 | few | SVDQGGNEQF
TRBV5-1 | . | ASSRDGGPDGYT
TRBV11-2 | few | ASSWDRDSNQPQH
TRBV5-1 | . | ASSFDRVENTEAF
TRBV6-1 | . | ASRVDVNGTGITDTQY
TRBV20-1 | . | SASVTPTDTQY
TRBV6-2/TRBV6-3 | few | ASSPHTRAKAEAF
TRBV20-1 | few | SARDRTSGLGGTGELF
TRBV2 | few | ASNRGGQPQH
TRBV9 | . | ASSTGIRDTEAF
TRBV19 | . | ASRQASSYNSPLH
TRBV7-9 | few | ASSFSVPGRHLRGYT
TRBV5-6 | many | ASSPGLAGIY
TRBV2 | few | ASSELSLRKNTGELF
TRBV4-1 | many | ASSQEGIGELF
TRBV6-1 | . | ASSPTGESTDTQY
TRBV21-1 | once | ASSTQLALNIQY
TRBV7-9 | . | ASSPGQLNQPQH
TRBV29-1 | . | SGVMGAGYNEQF
TRBV7-8 | . | ASSLAHRLAGETNYGYT
TRBV6-6 | . | ASSFPGGNEQF
TRBV12-3/TRBV12-4 | many | ASSFGDEQF
TRBV9 | . | ASSVRTSESEQF
TRBV7-2 | few | ASSKRRGYVNSPLH
TRBV7-3 | . | ASSPGQTPYEQY
TRBV2 | . | ASTSRRGQQTQY
TRBV6-5 | . | ASSYGAASGGTDTQY
TRBV11-2 | . | ASSLPGPNTIY
TRBV6-2/TRBV6-3 | . | ASSYSTVRRGDQY
TRBV5-1 | . | ASSLDSQGGKLF
TRBV9 | few | ASSSQIGAAAYEQY
TRBV10-3 | . | AINQRGDRADEQY
TRBV5-1 | few | ASSLVPGTDEKLF
TRBV7-6 | . | ASSLAFFGMARGRVNTEAF
TRBV12-3/TRBV12-4 | many | ASSLGSGTDTQY
TRBV19 | once | ASSPGDGQTQY
TRBV15 | . | ATSSPPGHTKNYGYT
TRBV7-3 | few | ASSLSQVGDEQF